Below, 18 T cell receptor beta chains from the same sample are listed, as sequenced in a study of OX40 agonist ivuxolimab in advanced cancers. Libraries were prepared through the immunoSEQ multiplex PCR assay. TCRdb obtained this table from immuneACCESS and retained in-frame rearrangements with V and J assigned. These tables miss some clones; where compared with another copy, unresolved V genes account for less than half of the shortfall, and the remainder is unexplained. The sample includes about 55,000 clones, with 70% to 90% observed a single time. The biggest ten clones account for 10% to 15% of the sample. Here the sequenced sample was CD4+ or CD8+ T cells sorted from blood, taken in a trial of the OX40 agonist ivuxolimab. These TCRs come from an adult with an advanced solid tumor such as melanoma, head and neck, liver or kidney cancer.

The chain employs TRBV6-5 and TRBJ1-1; 8 bases match TRBD1. CDR1 MNHEY and CDR2 SVGAGI come from the germline V gene. CDR3 length: 15 residues. With V trimmed by 0 bases and J by 0 bases, 0 bases remained unmatched. In nucleotides, the CDR3 is TGTGCCAGCAGTTACTCGACAGGGGTGAACACTGAAGCTTTCTTT. It codes for CASSYSTGVNTEAFF.

The chain employs TRBV28 and TRBJ2-7, with D possibly being TRBD1 (6 bases). The V and J ends lost 8 bases and 4 bases respectively, with 12 bases between them. Germline V gene sequence: CDR1 MDHEN, CDR2 SYDVKM. The CDR3 extends over 12 amino acids. This CDR3 reads CASGGLKYEQYF. The CDR3 coding sequence is TGTGCCAGCGGGGGCCTGAAGTACGAGCAGTACTTC.

This clone was observed once. A read error is possible here, since a much larger clone lies one base away. The chain has TRBV28 and TRBJ1-1; possible D gene TRBD1, 6 bases. V lost 5 bases and J 1 base, leaving 8 bases between the germline ends. Germline values: CDR1 MDHEN, CDR2 SYDVKM. This CDR3 has 13 amino acids. The CDR3 DNA sequence: TGTGCCAGCAGTCGGGACACGAACACTGAAGCTTTCTTT. It yields the protein CASSRDTNTEAFF.

The chain carries TRBV10-3 and TRBJ2-1; D is undetermined. Per the germline V gene, CDR1 is ENHRY and CDR2 is SYGVKD. The CDR3 runs 14 residues. Trimming took off 1 base at V and 1 base at J, with 5 bases between the two ends. CDR3 in DNA: TGTGCCATCAGTGAGTTTAATTCCTACAATGAGCAGTTCTTC. This translates into CAISEFNSYNEQFF.

The chain joins TRBV14 to TRBJ2-7; D is unresolved. Per germline, CDR1 SGHDN and CDR2 FVKESK. This CDR3 has 11 residues. V lost 10 bases and J 6 bases, leaving 13 bases between the germline ends. CDR3 DNA sequence: TGTGCCACACCTCCCGTTGGCGAGCAGTACGTC. This codes for CATPPVGEQYV.

V gene TRBV11-2 combines with J gene TRBJ2-7, with D possibly being TRBD1 or TRBD2 (5 bases each). CDR1 is SGHAT, CDR2 FQNNGV, per germline. V was pared by 1 base and J by 1 base, with 14 bases between. The CDR3 has 16 residues. This CDR3 is CASSLGGARTSYEQYV. In DNA, the CDR3 is TGTGCCAGCAGCTTAGGAGGGGCCAGGACGTCCTACGAGCAGTACGTC.

Note on this clone: The junction departs from germline at one end; a sequencing error may be responsible. The chain combines TRBV28 with TRBJ2-1, with 10 positions matching TRBD2. The CDR3 loop spans 15 amino acids. CDR1 is MDHEN, CDR2 SYDVKM, per germline. The CDR3 sequence: CASSYLAGEDNEQFF. In DNA form, the CDR3 reads TGTGCCAGCAGTTACCTAGCGGGAGAGGACAATGAGCAATTCTTC. The entire variable domain, with the rest obtained from reference TRBV28 and TRBJ2-1, is as follows: DVKVTQSSRYLVKRTGEKVFLECVQDMDHENMFWYRQDPGLGLRLIYFSYDVKMKEKGDIPEGYSVSREKKERFSLILESASTNQTSMYLCASSYLAGEDNEQFFGPGTRLTVL.

V gene TRBV29-1 combines with J gene TRBJ2-1; 7 nucleotides line up with TRBD1. Germline V gene data show CDR1 as SQVTM and CDR2 as ANQGSEA. The CDR3 consists of 13 residues. V shed 7 bases, J shed 5 bases, and the junction held 8 bases outside the gene matches. CDR3 DNA sequence: TGCAGCGCTGTGTCGACAGGGAACAATGAGCAGTTCTTC. Amino acid sequence: CSAVSTGNNEQFF.

V and J are TRBV7-9 and TRBJ2-1; no firm D call. V was pared by 2 bases and J by 2 bases, with 16 bases between. Germline lookup yields CDR1 SEHNR and CDR2 FQNEAQ (reference sequence). The CDR3 sequence is 17 residues long. The CDR3, as DNA: TGTGCCAGCAGCTTAAGGGTGTTGGACCGCGCCTACAATGAGCAGTTCTTC. It is translated as CASSLRVLDRAYNEQFF.

As for this clone: The same CDR3 also results from other DNA sequences found in this sample. J is TRBJ2-1 and V is TRBV4-1, with unresolved D. The CDR3 runs to 15 residues. Trimming left V 1 base short and J 4 bases short, with 11 bases between. The germline gives CDR1 MGHRA, CDR2 YSYEKL. This CDR3 is CASSQALGDYNEQFF. As DNA, the CDR3 is TGCGCCAGCAGCCAAGCTCTAGGTGATTACAATGAGCAGTTCTTC.

The chain combines TRBV9 with TRBJ2-1; 7 bases match TRBD2. The CDR3 loop spans 14 amino acids. J was trimmed by 10 bases and V by 3 bases; bases with no gene match: 10. Germline CDR1 reads SGDLS; CDR2 reads YYNGEE. CDR3 loop: CASSAGTTWDEQFF. The CDR3 DNA is TGTGCCAGCAGCGCAGGGACTACCTGGGACGAGCAGTTCTTC.

The chain couples TRBV10-3 to TRBJ2-7; unclear D gene. With 3 bases removed from V and 3 bases from J, the gap between germline ends came to 3 bases. The CDR3 spans 11 residues. CDR1 is ENHRY, CDR2 SYGVKD, per germline. Here the CDR3 DNA reads TGTGCCATCAGTGAAGACTACGAGCAGTACTTC. As protein: CAISEDYEQYF.

The CDR3 loop is CASRQRSTDTQYF. CDR3 DNA sequence: TGTGCCAGTAGGCAAAGGAGCACAGATACGCAGTATTTT. V and J are TRBV19 and TRBJ2-3, with D hard to call. The CDR3 is 13 residues long. The germline V gene has CDR1 LNHDA and CDR2 SQIVND (reference sequence). V lost 6 bases and J lost 0, with 7 bases in between.

J is TRBJ1-1 and V is TRBV7-2, with 7 bases fitting TRBD1. Germline lookup yields CDR1 SGHTA and CDR2 FQGNSA. The CDR3 is 15 amino acids. V shed 1 base, J shed 1 base, and the junction held 3 bases outside the gene matches. The CDR3 bases are TGTGCCAGCAGCTTAGGGGCAGGGGGGAACACTGAAGCTTTCTTT. Translating it yields CASSLGAGGNTEAFF.

V gene TRBV23-1 combines with J gene TRBJ1-5; TRBD1 is a possible D gene (5 bases). TRBV23-1 is labeled an ORF, and its function is uncertain. CDR3 length: 14 amino acids. V lost 6 bases to trimming and J lost 9 bases, with 18 bases between them. CDR3 region: CASSAPQGSSPQHF. The CDR3 DNA reads TGCGCCAGCAGCGCCCCCCAGGGCTCATCGCCCCAGCATTTT.

The chain is built from TRBV19 and TRBJ2-1, with 8 bases matching TRBD2. Germline V gene data show CDR1 as LNHDA and CDR2 as SQIVND (reference sequence). With 6 bases clipped from V and 7 bases from J, the junction kept 14 bases outside the gene matches. This CDR3 contains 16 residues. DNA for the CDR3: TGTGCCAGTAGCCCCACCGGGACTAGTGAAGGGAATGAGCAGTTCTTC. As protein: CASSPTGTSEGNEQFF.

The chain has TRBV7-6 and TRBJ2-3; D remains unclear. V dropped 4 bases and J dropped 6 bases, with 17 bases sitting between them. There are 15 residues in the CDR3. Germline V gene lookup returns CDR1 SGHVS and CDR2 FNYEAQ. The CDR3 coding sequence is TGTGCCAGCAGCTCTCGGGCCGAGGAAGGCGATACGCAGTATTTT. This encodes CASSSRAEEGDTQYF.

The count of this clone is one. This chain joins TRBV18 and TRBJ2-1; possibly TRBD1 or TRBD2 for D (5 bases each). The V end lost 4 bases, the J end lost 9 bases, and 19 bases lay between the germline ends. The length of the CDR3 is 15 residues. Germline CDR1 is KGHSH and CDR2 is LQKENI. CDR3 nucleotides: TGTGCCAGCTCACGTGGGTGGCTCGGGGCTAGTGAGCAGTTCTTC. Translation gives CASSRGWLGASEQFF.